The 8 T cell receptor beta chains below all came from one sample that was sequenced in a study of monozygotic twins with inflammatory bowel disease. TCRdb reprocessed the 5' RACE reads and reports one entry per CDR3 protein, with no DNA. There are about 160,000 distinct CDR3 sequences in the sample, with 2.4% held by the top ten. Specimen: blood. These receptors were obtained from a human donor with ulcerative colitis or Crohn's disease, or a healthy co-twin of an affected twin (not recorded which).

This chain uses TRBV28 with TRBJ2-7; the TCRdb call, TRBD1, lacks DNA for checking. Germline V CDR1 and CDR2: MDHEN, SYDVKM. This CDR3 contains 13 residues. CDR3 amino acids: CASSGQDTYEQYF.

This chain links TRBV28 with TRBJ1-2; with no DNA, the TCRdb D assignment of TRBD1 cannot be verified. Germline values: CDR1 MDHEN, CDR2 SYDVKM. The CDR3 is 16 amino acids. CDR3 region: CASSLFTGGREIGYTF.

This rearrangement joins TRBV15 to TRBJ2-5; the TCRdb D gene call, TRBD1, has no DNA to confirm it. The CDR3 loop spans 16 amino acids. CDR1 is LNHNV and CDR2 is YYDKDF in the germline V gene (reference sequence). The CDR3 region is CATSGGTLDRGETQYF.

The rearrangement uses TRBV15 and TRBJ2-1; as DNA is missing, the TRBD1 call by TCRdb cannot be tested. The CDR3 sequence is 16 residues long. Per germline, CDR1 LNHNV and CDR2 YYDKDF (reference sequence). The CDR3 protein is CATSGVGTGTYNEQFF. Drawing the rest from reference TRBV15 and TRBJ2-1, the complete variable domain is DAMVIQNPRYQVTQFGKPVTLSCSQTLNHNVMYWYQQKSSQAPKLLFHYYDKDFNNEADTPDNFQSRRPNTSFCFLDIRSPGLGDTAMYLCATSGVGTGTYNEQFFGPGTRLTVL.

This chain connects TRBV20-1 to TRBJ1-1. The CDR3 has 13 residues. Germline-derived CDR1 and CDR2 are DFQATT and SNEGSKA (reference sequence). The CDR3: CSASEGLNTEAFF.

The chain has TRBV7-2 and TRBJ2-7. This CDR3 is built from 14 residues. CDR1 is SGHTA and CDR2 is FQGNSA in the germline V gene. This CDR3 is CASSFTLSSYEQYF.

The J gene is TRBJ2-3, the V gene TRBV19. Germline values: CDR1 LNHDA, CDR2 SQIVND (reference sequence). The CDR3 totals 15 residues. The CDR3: CASSIVLQPTDTQYF.

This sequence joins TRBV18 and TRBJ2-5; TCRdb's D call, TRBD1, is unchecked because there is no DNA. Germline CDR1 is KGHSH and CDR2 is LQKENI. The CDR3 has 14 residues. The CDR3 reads CASSPKQGRETQYF.